The 21 T cell receptor beta chains below come from one sample, sequenced in a study of identifying expanded T cells in peripheral blood. Measured with immunoSEQ multiplex PCR; TCRdb has only the in-frame clones, and not every one. The sample holds more than 75,000 clones, 86% seen once. Sequenced: blood. The receptors were sampled from a person aged 18 to 70 in good health.

The chain uses TRBV6-6 and TRBJ2-2; 7 bases line up with TRBD1. The ends lost 7 bases at V and 1 base at J; junction bases unmatched: 9. Germline CDR1 and CDR2: MNHNY and SVGAGI (reference sequence). The CDR3 contains 16 residues. The DNA of the CDR3 is TGTGCCAGCATCTATCAGAGGGGGCGGAACACCGGGGAGCTGTTTTTT. Protein: CASIYQRGRNTGELFF.

This clone came up many times. This rearrangement joins TRBV16 to TRBJ1-1; no reliable D call. Germline V gene data show CDR1 as KGHSY and CDR2 as FQNENV. Trimming left V 4 bases short and J 3 bases short, with 15 bases between. The CDR3 length is 15 residues. The CDR3 region is CASSPSRGLDTEAFF. CDR3 DNA sequence: TGTGCCAGCAGCCCCAGTAGAGGTTTGGACACTGAAGCTTTCTTT.

The chain couples TRBV7-8 to TRBJ2-4; possibly TRBD1 for D (6 bases). Germline lookup yields CDR1 SGHVS and CDR2 FQNEAQ. The CDR3 is 14 residues long. V dropped 0 bases and J dropped 6 bases, with 9 bases sitting between them. CDR3 residues: CASSLAGTSNIQYF. In DNA, the CDR3 is TGTGCCAGCAGCTTAGCCGGGACATCAAACATTCAGTACTTC. Full variable domain (rest looked up from reference TRBV7-8 and TRBJ2-4): GAGVSQSPRYKVAKRGQDVALRCDPISGHVSLFWYQQALGQGPEFLTYFQNEAQLDKSGLPSDRFFAERPEGSVSTLKIQRTQQEDSAVYLCASSLAGTSNIQYFGAGTRLSVL.

Only a few counts were recorded for this clone. J is TRBJ1-5 and V is TRBV6-6; D remains unclear. This CDR3 is 15 amino acids long. The V end was cut by 6 bases, the J end by 4 bases, with 16 bases between. Germline loops: CDR1 MNHNY, CDR2 SVGAGI (reference sequence). The CDR3 region has the DNA TGTGCCAGCAGGGGAATCCGGGAGCCTAATCAGCCCCAGCATTTT. It encodes CASRGIREPNQPQHF.

The CDR3 region is CASSLGGSNQPQHF. The CDR3 nucleotides read TGTGCCAGCAGCTTGGGGGGGAGCAATCAGCCCCAGCATTTT. V and J are TRBV5-6 and TRBJ1-5, with D possibly being TRBD1 (5 bases). Germline V gene sequence: CDR1 SGHDT, CDR2 YYEEEE. The CDR3 is 14 amino acids. Between the trimmed V and J ends, which lost 0 bases and 1 base, there was a span of 5 bases. Using reference TRBV5-6 and TRBJ1-5 for the parts outside the CDR3, the full variable domain is DAGVTQSPTHLIKTRGQQVTLRCSPKSGHDTVSWYQQALGQGPQFIFQYYEEEERQRGNFPDRFSGHQFPNYSSELNVNALLLGDSALYLCASSLGGSNQPQHFGDGTRLSIL.

The chain has TRBV4-1 and TRBJ2-7, with 7 bases that match TRBD2. The CDR3 has 14 amino acids. J gave up 7 bases and V 5 bases, and 11 bases lay outside the gene matches. CDR1 is MGHRA and CDR2 is YSYEKL in the germline V gene. CDR3 nucleotide sequence: TGCGCCAGCAGCGATAGCGGGTCTTTGGGGGAGCAGTACTTC. Translated: CASSDSGSLGEQYF.

This chain connects TRBV29-1 to TRBJ1-1; D perhaps matches TRBD1 (5 bases). Germline-derived CDR1 and CDR2 are SQVTM and ANQGSEA. CDR3 length: 12 amino acids. The V end was cut by 5 bases, the J end by 6 bases, with 13 bases between. CDR3 in amino acids: CSVSPRDAEAFF. For the CDR3, the DNA is TGCAGCGTTTCCCCCAGGGACGCTGAAGCTTTCTTT.

V and J are TRBV4-1 and TRBJ1-2, with 10 bases identical to TRBD1. The CDR3 has 14 amino acids. Germline CDR1 and CDR2: MGHRA and YSYEKL. With V trimmed by 7 bases and J by 8 bases, 10 bases remained unmatched. CDR3 residues: CASTPGTGVGGYTF. The CDR3 DNA reads as TGCGCCAGCACCCCCGGGACAGGGGTTGGAGGCTACACCTTC.

The chain combines TRBV5-8 with TRBJ1-5; D is ambiguous. This CDR3 region has 17 residues. V lost 0 bases, J lost 1 base, and 14 bases lay in between. Germline values: CDR1 SGHTS, CDR2 YDEGEE. The CDR3 is CASSLASSSLSNQPQHF. The CDR3 bases are TGTGCCAGCAGCTTGGCCAGCAGTAGCCTAAGCAATCAGCCCCAGCATTTT.

This chain joins TRBV6-4 and TRBJ2-4; tentatively, D is TRBD1 (6 bases). This CDR3 has 15 amino acids. Per the germline V gene, CDR1 is MRHNA and CDR2 is SNTAGT. V lost 0 bases to trimming and J lost 6 bases, with 12 bases between them. CDR3 loop: CASSDSSVDRNIQYF. The CDR3 DNA follows: TGTGCCAGCAGTGACTCTTCGGTGGACAGAAACATTCAGTACTTC.

This clone was seen ten or more times. J is TRBJ2-7 and V is TRBV7-2; a possible D gene is TRBD2 (6 bases). The CDR3 is made up of 15 amino acids. From germline, CDR1 is SGHTA and CDR2 FQGNSA. V lost 5 bases to trimming and J lost 3 bases, with 17 bases between them. The CDR3 coding sequence is TGTGCCAGCAGCGCCTGGTCGGAGGGTATCTACGAGCAGTACTTC. It is translated as CASSAWSEGIYEQYF.

The genes are TRBV29-1 and TRBJ1-2; possibly TRBD1 for D (5 bases). Trimming left V 4 bases short and J 3 bases short, with 15 bases between. Per germline, CDR1 SQVTM and CDR2 ANQGSEA. CDR3 length equals 14 residues. CDR3 region: CSVGVQGGDYGYTF. The CDR3, as DNA: TGCAGCGTTGGAGTCCAGGGAGGGGACTATGGCTACACCTTC.

This clone showed up just a few times. This chain joins TRBV27 and TRBJ1-6; D gene unclear. V lost 7 bases and J lost 3, with 7 bases in between. This CDR3 is 13 amino acids long. CDR1 and CDR2 from the germline V gene are MNHEY and SMNVEV (reference sequence). The CDR3 sequence is CASTGVYNSPLHF. For the CDR3, the DNA is TGTGCCAGCACAGGAGTCTATAATTCACCCCTCCACTTT.

The chain combines TRBV19 with TRBJ2-7; D tentatively reads TRBD1 or TRBD2 (6 bases each). V lost 3 bases and J lost 4, with 10 bases in between. CDR1 and CDR2 from the germline V gene are LNHDA and SQIVND (reference sequence). This CDR3 spans 13 amino acids. The CDR3 DNA reads TGTGCCAGTAGTATCAAGGGGGGATACGAGCAGTACTTC. As protein: CASSIKGGYEQYF.

The gene calls are TRBV19 and TRBJ1-1; D remains ambiguous. V was trimmed by 7 bases and J by 1 base, leaving 10 bases between them. The CDR3 totals 13 residues. In germline, CDR1 is LNHDA, CDR2 SQIVND (reference sequence). CDR3 region: CASNGKPNTEAFF. The CDR3, as DNA: TGTGCCAGTAATGGGAAACCGAACACTGAAGCTTTCTTT. The full variable domain, in which reference TRBV19 and TRBJ1-1 provide the parts outside the CDR3, is DGGITQSPKYLFRKEGQNVTLSCEQNLNHDAMYWYRQDPGQGLRLIYYSQIVNDFQKGDIAEGYSVSREKKESFPLTVTSAQKNPTAFYLCASNGKPNTEAFFGQGTRLTVV.

This chain links TRBV4-1 with TRBJ1-6; D is unclear. Germline V CDR1 and CDR2: MGHRA, YSYEKL. Trimming removed 0 bases at V and 6 bases at J, with 9 bases between. This CDR3 has 15 amino acids. The CDR3 sequence: CASSQDGRVNSPLHF. The DNA for the CDR3 is TGCGCCAGCAGCCAAGATGGACGGGTTAATTCACCCCTCCACTTT.

The V and J genes are TRBV7-9 and TRBJ2-5, with a weak D call TRBD2 (7 bases). CDR3 length: 14 residues. CDR1 and CDR2 (germline): SEHNR, FQNEAQ (reference sequence). V gave up 5 bases and J gave up 5 bases, with 15 bases separating them. CDR3 in amino acids: CASSGTGRGETQYF. The CDR3 DNA reads as TGTGCCAGCAGCGGAACAGGGAGGGGGGAGACCCAGTACTTC.

The V and J genes are TRBV11-2 and TRBJ2-1, with D possibly TRBD1 on 5 matching bases. Germline V gene lookup returns CDR1 SGHAT and CDR2 FQNNGV. Trimming pared 2 bases from V and 1 base from J, leaving 12 bases between. The CDR3 consists of 16 residues. CDR3 sequence reads: CASSLLRGRSYNEQFF. CDR3 in DNA: TGTGCCAGCAGCTTATTAAGGGGCAGGTCCTACAATGAGCAGTTCTTC. Combining the CDR3 with reference TRBV11-2 and TRBJ2-1 gives the whole variable domain EAGVAQSPRYKIIEKRQSVAFWCNPISGHATLYWYQQILGQGPKLLIQFQNNGVVDDSQLPKDRFSAERLKGVDSTLKIQPAKLEDSAVYLCASSLLRGRSYNEQFFGPGTRLTVL.

The chain recombines TRBV7-2 with TRBJ1-1; D gene uncertain. Trimming cost V 5 bases and J 7 bases, with 17 bases left between them. Germline-derived CDR1 and CDR2 are SGHTA and FQGNSA. The CDR3 spans 14 residues. For the CDR3, the DNA is TGTGCCAGCAGCGCCGGGTCTCCGGGCGGTGAAGCTTTCTTT. Protein product: CASSAGSPGGEAFF.

This clone was detected once. This chain connects TRBV30 to TRBJ1-2, with D maybe TRBD1 (5 bases). The CDR3 consists of 11 residues. The germline gives CDR1 GTSNPN, CDR2 SVGIG (reference sequence). V dropped 2 bases and J dropped 8 bases, with 9 bases sitting between them. As DNA, the CDR3 is TGTGCCTGGAGTAAGGGGTGGGGCTACACCTTC. Amino acid sequence: CAWSKGWGYTF.

This rearrangement joins TRBV7-6 to TRBJ1-4, with 7 bases fitting TRBD1. With 5 bases clipped from V and 3 bases from J, the junction kept 6 bases outside the gene matches. The germline gives CDR1 SGHVS, CDR2 FNYEAQ. This CDR3 comprises 15 residues. The CDR3 sequence is CASSVQQGANEKLFF. DNA for the CDR3: TGTGCCAGCAGCGTTCAGCAGGGGGCTAATGAAAAACTGTTTTTT. Drawing the rest from reference TRBV7-6 and TRBJ1-4, the complete variable domain is GAGVSQSPRYKVTKRGQDVALRCDPISGHVSLYWYRQALGQGPEFLTYFNYEAQQDKSGLPNDRFSAERPEGSISTLTIQRTEQRDSAMYRCASSVQQGANEKLFFGSGTQLSVL.